This TCR beta chain comes out of a study of blood T cell repertoires in COVID-19. Study-wide background: Spain, Italy and the United States supplied samples that represented acute and convalescent COVID-19. PBMCs, B-cell-depleted T cells, or T cells provided the cDNA or gDNA that made up the material.

Authors' analysis steps: Counts of nucleated cells, estimated from reference gene primer amplification, were obtained. Clones were read by immunoSEQ multiplex PCR, and TCRdb kept only the in-frame ones, dropping some. V, J and clone size derive from that table, while D and trimming were established from the DNA sequence. In the table there are more than 150,000 clones, 90% of which are singletons. This CDR3 has 13 amino acids. J was trimmed by 8 bases and V by 3 bases; bases with no gene match: 7. Looked up from germline, CDR1 is SGHDT and CDR2 is YYEEEE. This chain connects TRBV5-6 to TRBJ1-1; TRBD1 matches at 7 bases. The sequence was collected from a man aged 45 to 65 with acute or convalescent COVID-19. The source material was peripheral blood. CDR3 loop: CASSSGTATEAFF. The CDR3 DNA is TGTGCCAGCAGCTCCGGGACAGCTACCGAAGCTTTCTTT. Full variable domain (outside the CDR3, taken from reference TRBV5-6 and TRBJ1-1): DAGVTQSPTHLIKTRGQQVTLRCSPKSGHDTVSWYQQALGQGPQFIFQYYEEEERQRGNFPDRFSGHQFPNYSSELNVNALLLGDSALYLCASSSGTATEAFFGQGTRLTVV.